This T cell receptor (beta chain) was observed in a study of cytomegalovirus exposure and HLA in healthy donors. V was shortened by 0 bases and J by 1 base, with 9 bases between the two germline ends. CDR3 size: 15 residues. Germline CDR1 LGHNA, CDR2 YNFKEQ. PCR used 60 Vbeta primers and 13 Jbeta primers. Profiling relied on immunoSEQ multiplex PCR, and the TCRdb table lists in-frame clones only, not all of them. The table records approximately 100,000 clones, 60% to 85% of them present only once. The chain carries TRBV4-2 and TRBJ1-2; the D gene is possibly TRBD1 (6 bases). This clonotype was obtained from a male donor in good health and CMV-seropositive. The sample comprised PBMCs. CDR3 DNA: TGTGCCAGCAGCCAAGAGGGGGCGGTTAACTATGGCTACACCTTC. Translated: CASSQEGAVNYGYTF.